The source of this T cell receptor (beta chain) is a study of blood T cell repertoires in COVID-19. Study background: COVID-19 samples, acute and convalescent, were from the United States, Italy and Spain. The cDNA or gDNA used as material had been derived from T cells, B-cell-depleted T cells, or PBMCs.

The authors' processing: Reference gene primer amplification gave nucleated cell count estimates. The assay was immunoSEQ multiplex PCR, and TCRdb's table has in-frame clones only and misses some. V and J calls and clone size come straight from that table; D and trimming were deduced from the DNA. The sample has fewer than 250,000 clones, about nine tenths seen once. J was trimmed by 8 bases and V by 4 bases; bases with no gene match: 6. CDR3 length: 14 residues. CDR1 is SEHNR and CDR2 is FQNEAQ in the germline V gene (reference sequence). The receptor was derived from a man aged 25-45 years with COVID-19, enrolled during active disease. Sequencing input: peripheral blood. The chain carries TRBV7-9 and TRBJ2-1; the match to TRBD1 covers 9 bases. CDR3: CASSSDRGLDEQFF. CDR3 in DNA: TGTGCCAGCAGCTCGGACAGGGGCTTGGATGAGCAGTTCTTC.